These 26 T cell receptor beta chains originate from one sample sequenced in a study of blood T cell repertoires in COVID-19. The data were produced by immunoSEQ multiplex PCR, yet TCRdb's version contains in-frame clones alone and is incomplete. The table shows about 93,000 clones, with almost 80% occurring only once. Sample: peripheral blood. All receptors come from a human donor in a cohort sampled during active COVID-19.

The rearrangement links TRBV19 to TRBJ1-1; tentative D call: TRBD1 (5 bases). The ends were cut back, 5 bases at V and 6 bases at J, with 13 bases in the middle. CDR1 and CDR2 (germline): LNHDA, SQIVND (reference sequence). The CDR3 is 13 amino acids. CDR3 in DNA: TGTGCCAGTAGTTCGCTGCGGGGGTCTGAAGCTTTCTTT. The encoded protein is CASSSLRGSEAFF. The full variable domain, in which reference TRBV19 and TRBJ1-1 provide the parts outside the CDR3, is DGGITQSPKYLFRKEGQNVTLSCEQNLNHDAMYWYRQDPGQGLRLIYYSQIVNDFQKGDIAEGYSVSREKKESFPLTVTSAQKNPTAFYLCASSSLRGSEAFFGQGTRLTVV.

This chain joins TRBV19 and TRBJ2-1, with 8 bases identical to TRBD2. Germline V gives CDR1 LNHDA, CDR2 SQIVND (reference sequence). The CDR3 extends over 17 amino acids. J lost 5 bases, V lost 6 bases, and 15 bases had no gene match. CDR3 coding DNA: TGTGCCAGTAGCCAAACAGTCACGGGAGGGAGGAACAATGAGCAGTTCTTC. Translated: CASSQTVTGGRNNEQFF.

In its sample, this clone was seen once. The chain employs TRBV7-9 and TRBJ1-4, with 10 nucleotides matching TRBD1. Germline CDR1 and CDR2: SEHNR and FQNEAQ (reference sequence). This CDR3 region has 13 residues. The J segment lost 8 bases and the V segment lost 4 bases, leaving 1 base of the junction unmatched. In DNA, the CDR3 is TGTGCCAGCAGCTGGGGACAGGGGGAAAAACTGTTTTTT. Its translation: CASSWGQGEKLFF.

The CDR3 loop reads CASKAGGSYGYTF. CDR3 sequence (DNA): TGTGCCAGCAAGGCGGGGGGTAGCTATGGCTACACCTTC. The chain recombines TRBV6-5 with TRBJ1-2, with D possibly TRBD1 on 5 matching bases. V shed 7 bases and J shed 4 bases, with 13 bases lying between them. CDR1 and CDR2 from the germline V gene are MNHEY and SVGAGI. CDR3 length equals 13 residues.

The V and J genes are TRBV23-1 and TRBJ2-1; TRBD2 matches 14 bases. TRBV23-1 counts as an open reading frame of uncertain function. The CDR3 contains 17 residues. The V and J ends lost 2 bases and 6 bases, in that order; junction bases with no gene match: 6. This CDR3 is CASSQGTSGSPCNEQFF. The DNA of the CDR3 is TGCGCCAGCAGTCAAGGGACTAGCGGGAGTCCCTGCAATGAGCAGTTCTTC.

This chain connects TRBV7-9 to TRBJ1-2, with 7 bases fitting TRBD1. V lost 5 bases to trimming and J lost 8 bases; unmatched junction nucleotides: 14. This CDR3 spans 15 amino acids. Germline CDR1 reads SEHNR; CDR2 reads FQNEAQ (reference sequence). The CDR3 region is CASSPTGNAVEGYTF. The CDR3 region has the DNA TGTGCCAGCAGCCCGACAGGGAACGCGGTTGAGGGCTACACCTTC. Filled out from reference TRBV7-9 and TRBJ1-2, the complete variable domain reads DTGVSQNPRHKITKRGQNVTFRCDPISEHNRLYWYRQTLGQGPEFLTYFQNEAQLEKSRLLSDRFSAERPKGSFSTLEIQRTEQGDSAMYLCASSPTGNAVEGYTFGSGTRLTVV.

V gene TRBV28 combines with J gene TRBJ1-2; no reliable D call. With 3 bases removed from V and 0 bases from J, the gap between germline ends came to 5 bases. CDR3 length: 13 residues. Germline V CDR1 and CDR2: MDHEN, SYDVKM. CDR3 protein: CASSFSANYGYTF. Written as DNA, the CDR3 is TGTGCCAGCAGTTTTTCGGCTAACTATGGCTACACCTTC.

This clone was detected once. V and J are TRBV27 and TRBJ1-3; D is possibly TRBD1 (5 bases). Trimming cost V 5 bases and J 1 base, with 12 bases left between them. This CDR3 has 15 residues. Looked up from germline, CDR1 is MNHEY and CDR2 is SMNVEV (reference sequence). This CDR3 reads CASSPGLLSGNTIYF. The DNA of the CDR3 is TGTGCCAGCAGTCCAGGGTTATTGTCTGGAAACACCATATATTTT.

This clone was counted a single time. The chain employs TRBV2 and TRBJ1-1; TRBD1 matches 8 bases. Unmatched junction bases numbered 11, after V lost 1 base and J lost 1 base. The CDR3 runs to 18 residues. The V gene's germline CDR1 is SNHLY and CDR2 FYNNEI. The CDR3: CASSEEGRTGWKNTEAFF. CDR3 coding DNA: TGTGCCAGCAGTGAAGAAGGGAGGACAGGGTGGAAGAACACTGAAGCTTTCTTT.

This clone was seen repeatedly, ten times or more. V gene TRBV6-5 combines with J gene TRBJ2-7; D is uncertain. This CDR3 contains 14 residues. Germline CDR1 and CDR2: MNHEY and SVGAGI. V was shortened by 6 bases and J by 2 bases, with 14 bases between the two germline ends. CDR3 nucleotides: TGTGCCAGCAGATCCCCCCGGGTTCCCTACGAGCAGTACTTC. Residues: CASRSPRVPYEQYF.

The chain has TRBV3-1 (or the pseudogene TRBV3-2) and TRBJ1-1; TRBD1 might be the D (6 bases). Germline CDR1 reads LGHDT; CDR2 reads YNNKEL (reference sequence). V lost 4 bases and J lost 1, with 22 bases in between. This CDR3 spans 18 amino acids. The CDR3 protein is CASSLGNRVTQENTEAFF. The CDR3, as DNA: TGTGCCAGCAGCCTAGGGAACAGGGTGACCCAGGAGAACACTGAAGCTTTCTTT.

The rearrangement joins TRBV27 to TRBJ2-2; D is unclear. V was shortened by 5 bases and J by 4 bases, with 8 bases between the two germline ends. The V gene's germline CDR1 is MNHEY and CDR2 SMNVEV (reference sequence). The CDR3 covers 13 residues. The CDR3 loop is CASSPGRTGELFF. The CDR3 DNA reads TGTGCCAGCAGTCCGGGTCGCACCGGGGAGCTGTTTTTT.

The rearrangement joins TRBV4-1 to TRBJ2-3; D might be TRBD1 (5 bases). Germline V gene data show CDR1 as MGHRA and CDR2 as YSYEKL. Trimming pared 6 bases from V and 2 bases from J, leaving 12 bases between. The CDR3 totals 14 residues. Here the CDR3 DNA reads TGCGCCAGCAGAGGGGCGGTTGACACAGATACGCAGTATTTT. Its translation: CASRGAVDTDTQYF.

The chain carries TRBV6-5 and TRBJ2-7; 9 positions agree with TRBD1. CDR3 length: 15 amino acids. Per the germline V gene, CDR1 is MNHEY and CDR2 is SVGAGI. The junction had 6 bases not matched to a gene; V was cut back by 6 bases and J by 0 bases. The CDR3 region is CASRKDRGFSYEQYF. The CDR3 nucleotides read TGTGCCAGCAGGAAGGACAGGGGTTTCTCCTACGAGCAGTACTTC.

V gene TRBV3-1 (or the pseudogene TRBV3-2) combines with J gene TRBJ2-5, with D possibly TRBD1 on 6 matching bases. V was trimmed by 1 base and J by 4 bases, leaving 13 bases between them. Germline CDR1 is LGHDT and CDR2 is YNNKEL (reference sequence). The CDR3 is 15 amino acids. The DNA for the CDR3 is TGTGCCAGCAGCCAAGGCTCCGGGACACGAGAGACCCAGTACTTC. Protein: CASSQGSGTRETQYF.

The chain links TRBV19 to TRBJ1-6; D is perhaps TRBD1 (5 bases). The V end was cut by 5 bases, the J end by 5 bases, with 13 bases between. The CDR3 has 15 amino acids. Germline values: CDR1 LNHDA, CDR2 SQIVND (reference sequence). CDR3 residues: CASSRGGQHNSPLHF. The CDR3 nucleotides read TGTGCCAGTAGTCGGGGAGGACAACATAATTCACCCCTCCACTTT.

CDR3 nucleotide sequence: TGTGCCAGCAGCCCCCTTGGACAGGGTGGCTACACCTTC. The encoded protein is CASSPLGQGGYTF. The V and J genes are TRBV3-1 (or the pseudogene TRBV3-2) and TRBJ1-2; 8 bases fit TRBD1. V shed 4 bases, J shed 7 bases, and the junction held 5 bases outside the gene matches. The germline V gene has CDR1 LGHDT and CDR2 YNNKEL (reference sequence). The CDR3 is 13 residues long.

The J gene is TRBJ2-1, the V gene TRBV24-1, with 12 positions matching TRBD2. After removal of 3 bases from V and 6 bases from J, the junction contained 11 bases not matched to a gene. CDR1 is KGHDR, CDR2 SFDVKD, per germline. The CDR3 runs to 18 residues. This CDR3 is CATSDPTSGSRIGNEQFF. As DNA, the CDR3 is TGTGCCACCAGTGATCCGACTAGCGGGAGTAGGATTGGCAATGAGCAGTTCTTC.

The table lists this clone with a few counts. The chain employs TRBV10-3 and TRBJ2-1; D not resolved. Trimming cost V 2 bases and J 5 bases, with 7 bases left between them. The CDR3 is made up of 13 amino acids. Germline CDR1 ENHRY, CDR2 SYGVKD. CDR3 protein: CAISEQINNEQFF. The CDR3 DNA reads TGTGCCATCAGTGAGCAGATTAACAATGAGCAGTTCTTC.

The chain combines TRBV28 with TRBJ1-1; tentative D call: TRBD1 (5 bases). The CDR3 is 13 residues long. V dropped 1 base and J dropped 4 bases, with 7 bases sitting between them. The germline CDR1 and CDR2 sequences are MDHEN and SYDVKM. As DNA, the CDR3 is TGTGCCAGCAGTTTATCAGGGTTCACTGAAGCTTTCTTT. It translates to CASSLSGFTEAFF.

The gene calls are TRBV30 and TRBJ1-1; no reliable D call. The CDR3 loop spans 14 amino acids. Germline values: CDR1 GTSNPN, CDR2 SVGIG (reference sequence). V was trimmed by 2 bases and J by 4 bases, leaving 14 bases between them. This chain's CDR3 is CAWSLFVVGTEAFF. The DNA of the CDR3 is TGTGCCTGGAGTTTATTTGTAGTCGGCACTGAAGCTTTCTTT.

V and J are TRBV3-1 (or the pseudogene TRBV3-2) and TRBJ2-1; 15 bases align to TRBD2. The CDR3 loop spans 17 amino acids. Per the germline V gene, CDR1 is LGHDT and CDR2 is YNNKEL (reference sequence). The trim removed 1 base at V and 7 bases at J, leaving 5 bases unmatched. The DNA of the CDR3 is TGTGCCAGCAGCCAAGGGACTAGCGGGAGGGCCTGGAATGAGCAGTTCTTC. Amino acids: CASSQGTSGRAWNEQFF.

The CDR3 reads CASSQTPDSTDTQYF. The CDR3 DNA reads as TGTGCCAGCAGCCAAACCCCCGACTCGACAGATACGCAGTATTTT. This chain uses TRBV14 with TRBJ2-3, with no clear D. The CDR3 is made up of 15 amino acids. The germline gives CDR1 SGHDN, CDR2 FVKESK. V was shortened by 2 bases and J by 3 bases, with 12 bases between the two germline ends.

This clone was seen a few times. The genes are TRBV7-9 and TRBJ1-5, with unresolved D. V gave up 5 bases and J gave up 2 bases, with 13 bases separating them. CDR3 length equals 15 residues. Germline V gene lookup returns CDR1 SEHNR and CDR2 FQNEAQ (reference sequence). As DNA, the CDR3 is TGTGCCAGCAGCAAGAGCAGCGGTGGCAATCAGCCCCAGCATTTT. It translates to CASSKSSGGNQPQHF. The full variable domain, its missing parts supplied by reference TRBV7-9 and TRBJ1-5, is DTGVSQNPRHKITKRGQNVTFRCDPISEHNRLYWYRQTLGQGPEFLTYFQNEAQLEKSRLLSDRFSAERPKGSFSTLEIQRTEQGDSAMYLCASSKSSGGNQPQHFGDGTRLSIL.

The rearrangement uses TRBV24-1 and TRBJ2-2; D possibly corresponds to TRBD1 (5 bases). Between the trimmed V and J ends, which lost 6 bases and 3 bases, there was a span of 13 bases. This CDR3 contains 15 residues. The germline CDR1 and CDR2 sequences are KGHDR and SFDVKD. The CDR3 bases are TGTGCCACCAGTCAAAACAGGCTGGACACCGGGGAGCTGTTTTTT. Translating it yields CATSQNRLDTGELFF.

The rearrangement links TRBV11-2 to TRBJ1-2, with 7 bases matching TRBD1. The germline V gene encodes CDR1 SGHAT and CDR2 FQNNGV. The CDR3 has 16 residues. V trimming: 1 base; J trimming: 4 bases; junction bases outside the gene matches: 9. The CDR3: CASSLANPGQRYGYTF. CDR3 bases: TGTGCCAGCAGCTTAGCCAATCCGGGACAGCGCTATGGCTACACCTTC.